One and the same sample provided the 21 T cell receptor beta chains below, sequenced in a study of cytomegalovirus exposure and HLA in healthy donors. PCR employed 60 Vbeta and 13 Jbeta primers. Produced via immunoSEQ multiplex PCR; TCRdb's table is partial and in-frame only. The table shows roughly 120,000 clones, with around 83% occurring only once. The sequenced sample consisted of PBMCs. The receptors were gathered from a woman between 18 and 29 years old in good health and CMV-seropositive.

The CDR3 region is CASSYFSGGSYEQYF. The CDR3 DNA reads TGTGCCAGCAGTTACTTCAGCGGGGGTTCCTACGAGCAGTACTTC. The rearrangement uses TRBV6-5 and TRBJ2-7; 8 bases agree with TRBD2. CDR3 size: 15 residues. V was pared by 1 base and J by 1 base, with 3 bases of the junction left unmatched. From germline, CDR1 is MNHEY and CDR2 SVGAGI.

The rearrangement joins TRBV9 to TRBJ2-2; TRBD2 matches 14 bases. The CDR3 loop spans 19 amino acids. Trimming at V came to 4 bases and at J to 4 bases, leaving 12 bases not matched to a gene. Looked up from germline, CDR1 is SGDLS and CDR2 is YYNGEE. The CDR3 is CASSTPRTSGGLTTGELFF. CDR3 coding DNA: TGTGCCAGCAGCACCCCCCGGACTAGCGGGGGGCTAACCACCGGGGAGCTGTTTTTT.

V usage is TRBV6-1 and J usage is TRBJ1-2, with no clear D. The germline gives CDR1 MNHNS, CDR2 SASEGT. Trimming shortened V by 4 bases and J by 7 bases, and 22 bases separated the two germline ends. CDR3 length equals 16 residues. The CDR3 region has the DNA TGTGCCAGCAGTGGCCCGATTGGGCTCGCTTTGGGTGGCTACACCTTC. Its protein product is CASSGPIGLALGGYTF.

The chain joins TRBV2 to TRBJ2-1; 8 bases map to TRBD2. Germline V gene data show CDR1 as SNHLY and CDR2 as FYNNEI. This CDR3 contains 15 residues. The ends lost 6 bases at V and 4 bases at J; junction bases unmatched: 8. CDR3 nucleotide sequence: TGTGCCAGCAGCGCTCGGGGGGGCGGTTACAATGAGCAGTTCTTC. As protein: CASSARGGGYNEQFF.

Here the CDR3 DNA reads TGTGCCAGCAGTTTATGGGGCAATGGGGCCAACGTCCTGACTTTC. It specifies CASSLWGNGANVLTF. The chain has TRBV27 and TRBJ2-6; tentatively, D is TRBD1 (5 bases). Trimming left V 1 base short and J 3 bases short, with 7 bases between. Germline-derived CDR1 and CDR2 are MNHEY and SMNVEV (reference sequence). The CDR3 runs to 15 residues.

The V gene is TRBV19, the J gene TRBJ1-3; TRBD1 is a possible D gene (5 bases). V was pared by 7 bases and J by 4 bases, with 11 bases between. The germline V gene encodes CDR1 LNHDA and CDR2 SQIVND (reference sequence). The CDR3 length is 13 residues. Here the CDR3 DNA reads TGTGCCAGTACCAGGACACTCGGAAACACCATATATTTT. As protein: CASTRTLGNTIYF. Looking up the rest from reference TRBV19 and TRBJ1-3 gives the full variable domain: DGGITQSPKYLFRKEGQNVTLSCEQNLNHDAMYWYRQDPGQGLRLIYYSQIVNDFQKGDIAEGYSVSREKKESFPLTVTSAQKNPTAFYLCASTRTLGNTIYFGEGSWLTVV.

Note on this clone: Its ends do not fully match the called genes, so a read error is possible. The genes are TRBV7-9 and TRBJ2-7, with 7 bases fitting TRBD1. CDR3 length equals 14 residues. Germline V CDR1 and CDR2: SEHNR, FQNEAQ (reference sequence). The CDR3 protein is CSSSLVGQRDEQYF. In DNA form, the CDR3 reads TGTTCCAGCAGCTTAGTGGGACAGAGAGACGAGCAGTACTTC. The whole variable domain, remainder taken from reference TRBV7-9 and TRBJ2-7, is DTGVSQNPRHKITKRGQNVTFRCDPISEHNRLYWYRQTLGQGPEFLTYFQNEAQLEKSRLLSDRFSAERPKGSFSTLEIQRTEQGDSAMYLCSSSLVGQRDEQYFGPGTRLTVT.

V and J are TRBV19 and TRBJ2-7; TRBD2 might be the D (6 bases). The V gene lost 5 bases and the J gene lost 1 base, with 15 bases spanning the gap. The CDR3 is 15 amino acids. The germline gives CDR1 LNHDA, CDR2 SQIVND (reference sequence). CDR3 nucleotide sequence: TGTGCCAGTAGTCTCTCCGGGAGCAAATCCTACGAGCAGTACTTC. This sequence encodes CASSLSGSKSYEQYF.

This chain links TRBV2 with TRBJ1-2; maybe TRBD1 (6 bases). Germline V gives CDR1 SNHLY, CDR2 FYNNEI. The CDR3 sequence is 12 residues long. Trimming removed 6 bases at V and 6 bases at J, with 11 bases between. The CDR3 loop reads CASREGGDGYTF. DNA for the CDR3: TGTGCCAGCAGGGAGGGGGGGGATGGCTACACCTTC.

V is TRBV14 and J is TRBJ2-3, with D unresolved. From germline, CDR1 is SGHDN and CDR2 FVKESK. V lost 5 bases and J 2 bases, leaving 14 bases between the germline ends. The length of the CDR3 is 15 residues. Written as DNA, the CDR3 is TGTGCCAGCAGCTCTAACGCACTTTTCACAGATACGCAGTATTTT. This codes for CASSSNALFTDTQYF. The full variable domain, completed using reference TRBV14 and TRBJ2-3, is EAGVTQFPSHSVIEKGQTVTLRCDPISGHDNLYWYRRVMGKEIKFLLHFVKESKQDESGMPNNRFLAERTGGTYSTLKVQPAELEDSGVYFCASSSNALFTDTQYFGPGTRLTVL.

This chain connects TRBV6-5 to TRBJ1-2; D is ambiguous. Between the trimmed V and J ends, which lost 6 bases and 8 bases, there was a span of 16 bases. The CDR3 has 13 residues. Germline V lookup: CDR1 MNHEY, CDR2 SVGAGI. The CDR3 sequence: CASRSSALRGYTF. CDR3 in DNA: TGTGCCAGCAGAAGTTCGGCGTTGAGGGGCTACACCTTC.

This chain links TRBV28 with TRBJ2-7; D is uncertain. V dropped 3 bases and J dropped 2 bases, with 11 bases sitting between them. This CDR3 region has 14 residues. Germline values: CDR1 MDHEN, CDR2 SYDVKM. The CDR3 loop reads CASSLVQSPYEQYF. CDR3 in DNA: TGTGCCAGCAGTTTGGTACAGTCCCCCTACGAGCAGTACTTC.

This chain uses TRBV5-5 with TRBJ2-3; D possibly corresponds to TRBD2 (7 bases). CDR1 SGHKS and CDR2 YYEKEE come from the germline V gene (reference sequence). Trimming stripped 4 bases from V and 6 bases from J, with 15 bases between. The CDR3 has 14 amino acids. The CDR3 is CASSRAGADDTQYF. In nucleotides, the CDR3 is TGTGCCAGCAGCCGTGCGGGGGCGGATGATACGCAGTATTTT.

The CDR3 sequence is CSAARGPLRTDTQYF. The CDR3 DNA sequence: TGCAGCGCTGCGCGGGGCCCCCTCCGCACAGATACGCAGTATTTT. V is TRBV29-1 and J is TRBJ2-3; TRBD2 is a possible D gene (6 bases). The germline V gene has CDR1 SQVTM and CDR2 ANQGSEA. Trimming left V 7 bases short and J 1 base short, with 18 bases between. The CDR3 contains 15 residues.

This clone was detected only a few times. The chain is built from TRBV30 and TRBJ1-1; D remains unclear. V was pared by 5 bases and J by 8 bases, with 15 bases between. Germline V gene sequence: CDR1 GTSNPN, CDR2 SVGIG (reference sequence). The CDR3 is made up of 12 amino acids. CDR3 coding DNA: TGTGCCTGGGACCGAGGCGGGCTCGAAGCTTTCTTT. This translates into CAWDRGGLEAFF. The variable domain in full, with the rest retrieved from reference TRBV30 and TRBJ1-1, is SQTIHQWPATLVQPVGSPLSLECTVEGTSNPNLYWYRQAAGRGLQLLFYSVGIGQISSEVPQNLSASRPQDRQFILSSKKLLLSDSGFYLCAWDRGGLEAFFGQGTRLTVV.

The chain joins TRBV4-1 to TRBJ2-7; 11 positions agree with TRBD1. Per germline, CDR1 MGHRA and CDR2 YSYEKL. The length of the CDR3 is 16 residues. V lost 3 bases and J lost 4; bases outside the gene matches: 8. The CDR3, as DNA: TGCGCCAGCAGCCAGCCGCCCGGGACAGGGGGGTACGAGCAGTACTTC. Protein product: CASSQPPGTGGYEQYF.

The genes are TRBV10-2 and TRBJ1-1; unclear D gene. Germline loops: CDR1 WSHSY, CDR2 SAAADI. The CDR3 sequence is 13 residues long. Between the trimmed V and J ends, which lost 0 bases and 5 bases, there was a span of 7 bases. The CDR3 sequence: CASSESTRTEAFF. CDR3 nucleotides: TGCGCCAGCAGTGAGTCGACTCGGACTGAAGCTTTCTTT.

This clone has only one observation. This rearrangement joins TRBV5-1 to TRBJ2-1; 11 nucleotides line up with TRBD2. Germline CDR1 reads SGHRS; CDR2 reads YFSETQ. Trimming removed 3 bases from V and 1 base from J; junction bases left unmatched: 12. This CDR3 has 19 residues. The CDR3 region is CASSYQLAGARRSYNEQFF. The DNA of the CDR3 is TGCGCCAGCAGCTACCAACTAGCGGGGGCGCGTCGGTCCTACAATGAGCAGTTCTTC. The variable domain in full, completed from reference TRBV5-1 and TRBJ2-1, reads KAGVTQTPRYLIKTRGQQVTLSCSPISGHRSVSWYQQTPGQGLQFLFEYFSETQRNKGNFPGRFSGRQFSNSRSEMNVSTLELGDSALYLCASSYQLAGARRSYNEQFFGPGTRLTVL.

V and J are TRBV7-3 and TRBJ1-1, with D possibly TRBD1 on 5 matching bases. The CDR3 contains 13 residues. CDR1 is SGHTA, CDR2 FQGTGA, per germline. The ends were cut back, 3 bases at V and 3 bases at J, with 8 bases in the middle. CDR3 in amino acids: CASSLQGDTEAFF. As DNA, the CDR3 is TGTGCCAGCAGCTTGCAGGGCGACACTGAAGCTTTCTTT.

The V and J genes are TRBV6-5 and TRBJ1-1; D ambiguous. CDR1 and CDR2 from the germline V gene are MNHEY and SVGAGI. V gave up 7 bases and J gave up 1 base, with 10 bases separating them. The CDR3 is 13 residues long. The CDR3 DNA is TGTGCCAGCACAGCCGGAGCGAACACTGAAGCTTTCTTT. Translation: CASTAGANTEAFF.

The chain combines TRBV12-5 with TRBJ2-2; D is possibly TRBD1 (5 bases). The CDR3 sequence is 14 residues long. Germline V gene lookup returns CDR1 LGHNT and CDR2 FRNRAP. Trimming took off 5 bases at V and 5 bases at J, with 12 bases between the two ends. The CDR3 sequence is CASGRSGQTGELFF. CDR3 coding DNA: TGTGCTAGTGGTAGGTCAGGGCAAACCGGGGAGCTGTTTTTT.